This T cell receptor (beta chain) was sequenced in a study of T cells in Graves' hyperthyroidism and ophthalmopathy. Amplification yielded TCR beta CDR3 regions, with RNA transcripts as the source. RT-PCR in the first round (using the HTBI primer set) targeted the TCR CDR3. TCRdb re-called the multiplex PCR reads through MiXCR, storing one row per CDR3 protein. Of under 350,000 distinct CDR3 sequences listed, 18% are singletons. The diagnostic basis comprised clinical symptoms, serum thyroxine and TRAb, thyroid ultrasound and orbital computed tomography. Extraction of PBMCs used 10 ml of fresh peripheral blood. With respect to this clonotype: Its target is unknown.

Whole-study findings and limits: Ophthalmopathy stood apart from stable hyperthyroidism in a 13 V-J model.

The receptor was isolated from a woman aged 45-65 years with Graves' hyperthyroidism. The sample was blood.

The CDR3 loop reads CSASPSEIYGYTF. CDR3 bases: TGCAGTGCTAGCCCCTCTGAGATCTATGGCTACACCTTC. The chain joins TRBV20-1 to TRBJ1-2; no firm D call. Trimming cost V 3 bases and J 4 bases, with 12 bases left between them. The germline V gene encodes CDR1 DFQATT and CDR2 SNEGSKA (reference sequence). The CDR3 runs 13 residues.